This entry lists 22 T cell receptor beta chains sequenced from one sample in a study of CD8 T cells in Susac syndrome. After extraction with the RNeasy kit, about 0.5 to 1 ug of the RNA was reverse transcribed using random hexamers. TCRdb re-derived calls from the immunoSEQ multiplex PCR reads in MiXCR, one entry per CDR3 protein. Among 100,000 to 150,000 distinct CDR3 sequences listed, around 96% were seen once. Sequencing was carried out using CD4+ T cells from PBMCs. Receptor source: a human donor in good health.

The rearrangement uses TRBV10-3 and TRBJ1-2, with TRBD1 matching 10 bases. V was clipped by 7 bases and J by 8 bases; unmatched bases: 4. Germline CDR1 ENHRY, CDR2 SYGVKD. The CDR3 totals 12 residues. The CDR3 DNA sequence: TGTGCCATCATGCGGACAGGGGGAGGCTACACCTTC. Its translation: CAIMRTGGGYTF.

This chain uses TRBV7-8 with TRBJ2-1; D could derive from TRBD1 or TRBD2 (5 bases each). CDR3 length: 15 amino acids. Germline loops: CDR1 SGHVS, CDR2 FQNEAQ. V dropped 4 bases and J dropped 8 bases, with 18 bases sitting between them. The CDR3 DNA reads TGTGCCAGCAGCTCTAGGCCGGGACGAAGCGATGAGCAGTTCTTC. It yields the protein CASSSRPGRSDEQFF.

Here the CDR3 reads CAWSLSGGANVLTF. The CDR3 DNA sequence: TGTGCCTGGAGTTTAAGTGGTGGGGCCAACGTCCTGACTTTC. V gene TRBV30 combines with J gene TRBJ2-6; D is unclear. Germline V lookup: CDR1 GTSNPN, CDR2 SVGIG (reference sequence). The CDR3 covers 14 residues. Trimming took off 2 bases at V and 3 bases at J, with 8 bases between the two ends.

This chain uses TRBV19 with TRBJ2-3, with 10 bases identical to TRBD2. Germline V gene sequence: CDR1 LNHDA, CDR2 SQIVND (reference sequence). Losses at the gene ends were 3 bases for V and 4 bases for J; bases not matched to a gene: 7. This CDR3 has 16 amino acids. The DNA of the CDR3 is TGTGCCAGTAGTATCCAGCTAGCGGGAGCATCAGATACGCAGTATTTT. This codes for CASSIQLAGASDTQYF.

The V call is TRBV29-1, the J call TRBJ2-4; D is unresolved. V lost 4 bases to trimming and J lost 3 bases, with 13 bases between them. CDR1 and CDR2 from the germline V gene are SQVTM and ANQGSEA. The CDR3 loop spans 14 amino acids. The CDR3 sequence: CSVAPPVGKNIQYF. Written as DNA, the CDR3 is TGCAGCGTTGCCCCACCCGTTGGCAAAAACATTCAGTACTTC.

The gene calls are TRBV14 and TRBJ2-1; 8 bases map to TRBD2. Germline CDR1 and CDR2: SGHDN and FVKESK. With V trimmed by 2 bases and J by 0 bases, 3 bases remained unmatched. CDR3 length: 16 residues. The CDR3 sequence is CASSQLAGTSYNEQFF. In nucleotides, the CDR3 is TGTGCCAGCAGCCAACTAGCGGGTACCTCCTACAATGAGCAGTTCTTC.

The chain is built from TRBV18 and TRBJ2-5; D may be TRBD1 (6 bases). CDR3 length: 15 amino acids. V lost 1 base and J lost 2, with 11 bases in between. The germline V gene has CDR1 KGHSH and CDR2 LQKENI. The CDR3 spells CASSPLQTGQETQYF. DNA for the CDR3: TGTGCCAGCTCACCACTGCAGACAGGACAAGAGACCCAGTACTTC.

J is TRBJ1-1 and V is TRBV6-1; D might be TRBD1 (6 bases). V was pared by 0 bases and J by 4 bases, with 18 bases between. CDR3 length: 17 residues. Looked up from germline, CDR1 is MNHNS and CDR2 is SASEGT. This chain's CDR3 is CASSEARTGRGGTEAFF. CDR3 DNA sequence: TGTGCCAGCAGTGAAGCGAGAACAGGCCGAGGGGGCACTGAAGCTTTCTTT.

The DNA for the CDR3 is TGTGCCAGTATTCAAGGGTTCGGGACGAACACTGAAGCTTTCTTT. It translates to CASIQGFGTNTEAFF. V is TRBV19 and J is TRBJ1-1, with D maybe TRBD1 (5 bases). The CDR3 has 15 residues. With 7 bases removed from V and 1 base from J, the gap between germline ends came to 16 bases. The germline V gene encodes CDR1 LNHDA and CDR2 SQIVND (reference sequence).

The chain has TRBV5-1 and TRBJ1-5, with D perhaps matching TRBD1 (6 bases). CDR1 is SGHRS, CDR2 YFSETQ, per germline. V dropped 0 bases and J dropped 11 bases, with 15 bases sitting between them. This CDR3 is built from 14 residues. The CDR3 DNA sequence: TGCGCCAGCAGCTTGGATCCTACAGGGAGCACCCAGCATTTT. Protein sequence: CASSLDPTGSTQHF.

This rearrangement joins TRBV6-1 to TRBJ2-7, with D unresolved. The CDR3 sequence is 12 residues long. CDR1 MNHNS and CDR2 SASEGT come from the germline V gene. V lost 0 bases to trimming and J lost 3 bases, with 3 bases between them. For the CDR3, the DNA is TGTGCCAGCAGTGAAGCCGGCTACGAGCAGTACTTC. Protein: CASSEAGYEQYF.

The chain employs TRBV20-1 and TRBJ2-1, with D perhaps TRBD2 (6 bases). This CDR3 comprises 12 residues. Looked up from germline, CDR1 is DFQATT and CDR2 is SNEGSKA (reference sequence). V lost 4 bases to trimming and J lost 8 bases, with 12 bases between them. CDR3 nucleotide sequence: TGCAGTGCTAACGGGAGTGGAGATGAGCAGTTCTTC. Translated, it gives CSANGSGDEQFF.

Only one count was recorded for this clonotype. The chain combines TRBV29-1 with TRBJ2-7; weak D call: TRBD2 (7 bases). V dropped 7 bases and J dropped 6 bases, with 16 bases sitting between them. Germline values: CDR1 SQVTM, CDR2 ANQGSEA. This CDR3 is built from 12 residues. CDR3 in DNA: TGCAGCGCCGGGGGGCAGGGGCTCGAGCAGTACTTC. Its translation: CSAGGQGLEQYF.

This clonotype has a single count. In nucleotides, the CDR3 is TGTGCCAGCTCACCATTGAGCGGTAGCGGGAGCTCCTACGAGCAGTACTTC. Its translation: CASSPLSGSGSSYEQYF. The V and J genes are TRBV18 and TRBJ2-7, with 9 bases matching TRBD2. CDR1 and CDR2 from the germline V gene are KGHSH and LQKENI. The V and J ends lost 2 bases and 0 bases, in that order; junction bases with no gene match: 8. This CDR3 region has 17 residues.

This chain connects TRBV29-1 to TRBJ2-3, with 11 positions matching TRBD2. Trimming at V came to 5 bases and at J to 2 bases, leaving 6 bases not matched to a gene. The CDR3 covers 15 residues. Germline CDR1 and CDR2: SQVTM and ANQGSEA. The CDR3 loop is CSVTLAGGPTDTQYF. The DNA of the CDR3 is TGCAGCGTTACGCTAGCGGGAGGTCCCACAGATACGCAGTATTTT.

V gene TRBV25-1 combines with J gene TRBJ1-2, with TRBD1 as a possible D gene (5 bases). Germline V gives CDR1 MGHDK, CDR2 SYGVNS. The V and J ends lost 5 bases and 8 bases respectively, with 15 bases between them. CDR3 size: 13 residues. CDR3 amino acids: CASSSEGLGGYTF. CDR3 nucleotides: TGTGCCAGCAGTTCCGAGGGGCTTGGAGGCTACACCTTC.

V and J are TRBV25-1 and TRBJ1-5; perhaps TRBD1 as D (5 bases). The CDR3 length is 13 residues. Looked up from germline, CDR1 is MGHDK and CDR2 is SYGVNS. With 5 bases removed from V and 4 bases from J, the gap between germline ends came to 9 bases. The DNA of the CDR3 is TGTGCCAGCAGTTGGGGGGGAAATCAGCCCCAGCATTTT. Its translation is CASSWGGNQPQHF.

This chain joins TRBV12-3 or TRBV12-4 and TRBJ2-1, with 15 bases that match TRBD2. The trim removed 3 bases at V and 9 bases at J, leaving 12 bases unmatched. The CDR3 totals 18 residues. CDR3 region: CASSFTGLAGGPVGEQFF. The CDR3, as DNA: TGTGCCAGCAGTTTCACCGGACTAGCGGGAGGGCCGGTCGGTGAGCAGTTCTTC.

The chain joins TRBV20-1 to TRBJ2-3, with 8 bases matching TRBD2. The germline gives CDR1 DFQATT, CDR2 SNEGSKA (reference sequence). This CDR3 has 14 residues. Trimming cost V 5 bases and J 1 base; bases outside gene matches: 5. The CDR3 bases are TGCAGTGCTGCAAGCGGGAGAGGCACAGATACGCAGTATTTT. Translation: CSAASGRGTDTQYF.

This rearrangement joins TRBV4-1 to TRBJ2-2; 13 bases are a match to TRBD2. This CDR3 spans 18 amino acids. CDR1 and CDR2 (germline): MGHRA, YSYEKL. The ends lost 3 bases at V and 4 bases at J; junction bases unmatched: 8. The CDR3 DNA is TGCGCCAGCAGCCACCCTACACTAGCGGGAGGGCCCACCGGGGAGCTGTTTTTT. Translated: CASSHPTLAGGPTGELFF.

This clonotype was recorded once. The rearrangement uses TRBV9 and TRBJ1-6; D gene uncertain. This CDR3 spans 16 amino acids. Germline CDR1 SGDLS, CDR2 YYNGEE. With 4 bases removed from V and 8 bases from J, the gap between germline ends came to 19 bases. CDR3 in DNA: TGTGCCAGCAGCCCCAACCCGAACTCCGGTTATTCACCCCTCCACTTT. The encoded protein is CASSPNPNSGYSPLHF.

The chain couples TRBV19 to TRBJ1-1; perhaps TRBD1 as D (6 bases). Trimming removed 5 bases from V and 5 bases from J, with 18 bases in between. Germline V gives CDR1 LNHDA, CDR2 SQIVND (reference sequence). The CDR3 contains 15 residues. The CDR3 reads CASSGLPGARTEAFF. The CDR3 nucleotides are TGTGCCAGTAGTGGGCTCCCGGGGGCGAGGACTGAAGCTTTCTTT.